The next 11 T cell receptor beta chains were all read from a single sample in a study of CD8+ T cells in alopecia areata. Once RNA had been extracted, it was reverse transcribed into cDNA to act as the sequencing template. Using immunoSEQ multiplex PCR, the repertoire was profiled, and TCRdb retains in-frame clones only, with some absent. Of roughly 100,000 clones listed, 85% to 90% are singletons. Treatment of the sample: oral pan-JAK inhibitor, 5-10 mg twice daily. The sequences come from CD8+ T cells sorted from blood, collected between weeks 30 and 35, from a patient treated with tofacitinib. These receptors all stem from a human donor with alopecia areata.

This chain uses TRBV4-1 with TRBJ2-7; perhaps D is TRBD1 or TRBD2 (5 bases each). The germline V gene has CDR1 MGHRA and CDR2 YSYEKL. Deletions cut 3 bases from V and 5 bases from J, with 14 bases between. The CDR3 spans 14 residues. CDR3 in DNA: TGCGCCAGCAGCCAGCGGACAACCGGGGACGAGCAGTACTTC. Translation gives CASSQRTTGDEQYF.

The chain joins TRBV2 to TRBJ2-3; 8 nucleotides line up with TRBD2. CDR1 is SNHLY and CDR2 is FYNNEI in the germline V gene. The J segment lost 0 bases and the V segment lost 2 bases, leaving 7 bases of the junction unmatched. This CDR3 is built from 17 residues. The CDR3 sequence is CASSEPWRGDSTDTQYF. The CDR3 DNA follows: TGTGCCAGCAGTGAACCGTGGCGGGGGGACAGCACAGATACGCAGTATTTT.

The rearrangement joins TRBV7-9 to TRBJ2-7; the D is unclear. CDR1 is SEHNR and CDR2 is FQNEAQ in the germline V gene (reference sequence). V was clipped by 4 bases and J by 3 bases, with 7 bases between them. The CDR3 sequence is 12 residues long. This CDR3 reads CASSWVGYEQYF. CDR3 bases: TGTGCCAGCAGCTGGGTAGGCTACGAGCAGTACTTC.

This clone was seen only once. V usage is TRBV29-1 and J usage is TRBJ2-3, with 11 bases fitting TRBD1. The CDR3 length is 15 residues. Looked up from germline, CDR1 is SQVTM and CDR2 is ANQGSEA. V trimming: 7 bases; J trimming: 8 bases; junction bases outside the gene matches: 14. Written as DNA, the CDR3 is TGCAGCGCCTCGGACAGGGGGCGCGATGGGGTTACGCAGTATTTT. Protein product: CSASDRGRDGVTQYF.

The chain joins TRBV5-1 to TRBJ2-1; 7 bases are shared with TRBD2. With V trimmed by 3 bases and J by 4 bases, 10 bases remained unmatched. CDR1 SGHRS and CDR2 YFSETQ come from the germline V gene. The CDR3 is made up of 16 amino acids. The CDR3 reads CASSSFTGLKYNEQFF. The CDR3 DNA follows: TGCGCCAGCAGCTCCTTCACGGGACTAAAGTACAATGAGCAGTTCTTC.

The chain combines TRBV27 with TRBJ1-1; perhaps TRBD1 as D (5 bases). V lost 6 bases to trimming and J lost 1 base, with 9 bases between them. The CDR3 length is 13 residues. Germline CDR1 is MNHEY and CDR2 is SMNVEV (reference sequence). The CDR3 spells CASRSGGNTEAFF. For the CDR3, the DNA is TGTGCCAGCAGATCCGGGGGGAACACTGAAGCTTTCTTT.

Written as DNA, the CDR3 is TGTGCCAGCAGCTTAGAAAGGGACTTCTCCTACGAGCAGTACTTC. Residues: CASSLERDFSYEQYF. The chain combines TRBV7-2 with TRBJ2-7, with TRBD2 as a possible D gene (6 bases). The length of the CDR3 is 15 residues. The V end lost 1 base, the J end lost 0 bases, and 10 bases lay between the germline ends. CDR1 and CDR2 from the germline V gene are SGHTA and FQGNSA.

The rearrangement links TRBV11-2 to TRBJ2-1; D assignment may be TRBD1 or TRBD2 (5 bases each). Germline loops: CDR1 SGHAT, CDR2 FQNNGV. Trimming took 4 bases from V and 14 from J, leaving 18 bases between them. CDR3 length equals 13 residues. CDR3 loop: CASSYSRGSAEFF. Here the CDR3 DNA reads TGTGCCAGCAGCTACTCGAGGGGCAGTGCCGAGTTCTTC.

The genes are TRBV9 and TRBJ2-7; D remains ambiguous. Trimming pared 3 bases from V and 6 bases from J, leaving 13 bases between. Germline CDR1 is SGDLS and CDR2 is YYNGEE. The CDR3 length is 13 residues. The CDR3 loop reads CASSAVTFGEQYF. The CDR3 region has the DNA TGTGCCAGCAGCGCAGTGACTTTCGGCGAGCAGTACTTC.

This chain links TRBV5-1 with TRBJ1-1, with no clear D. CDR3 length: 14 amino acids. The V and J ends lost 0 bases and 5 bases respectively, with 11 bases between them. Germline CDR1 SGHRS, CDR2 YFSETQ. For the CDR3, the DNA is TGCGCCAGCAGCTTGGAATCTTCGGGGACTGAAGCTTTCTTT. It encodes CASSLESSGTEAFF.

This chain uses TRBV7-9 with TRBJ2-1; D possibly uses TRBD1 or TRBD2 (5 bases each). V was cut by 5 bases and J by 0 bases, with 14 bases left in between. Per germline, CDR1 SEHNR and CDR2 FQNEAQ (reference sequence). This CDR3 has 16 residues. CDR3 amino acids: CASSLRDTSSYNEQFF. DNA of the CDR3: TGTGCCAGCAGCCTCAGGGATACTAGCTCCTACAATGAGCAGTTCTTC.